The TCR beta chain under discussion was sequenced for a study of shared clonotypes between healthy human individuals. V lost 1 base, J lost 4 bases, and 0 bases stayed unmatched. The CDR3 is 13 amino acids. From germline, CDR1 is SGHRS and CDR2 YFSETQ. As concerns this clone: This sample also contains other DNA sequences that code for the same CDR3.

Profiled with immunoSEQ multiplex PCR; TCRdb holds only in-frame clones, not every one. The sample contains more than 1.2 million clones, less than 99% of which appear only once. Sample: naive CD4+ T cells sorted from blood. Stated subset: CD45RA+ positively selected. The chain has TRBV5-1 and TRBJ2-3, with 7 bases identical to TRBD1. The receptor's source is a man aged 25-40 years in good health. The CDR3 DNA follows: TGCGCCAGCAGCTTGCAGGGGGCAGATACGCAGTATTTT. Translation: CASSLQGADTQYF.